This T cell receptor (beta chain) was sequenced during a study of blood T cell repertoires in COVID-19. Study background: Samples representing acute and convalescent COVID-19 were sourced from the United States, Italy and Spain. T cells, B-cell-depleted T cells, or PBMCs supplied cDNA or gDNA.

Germline V gene lookup returns CDR1 SGHAT and CDR2 FQNNGV. The CDR3 is 15 amino acids. Trimming at V came to 1 base and at J to 4 bases, leaving 5 bases not matched to a gene. Under the authors' procedure: Reference gene primer amplification gave nucleated cell count estimates. TCRdb's copy holds only in-frame clones and misses some; the assay was immunoSEQ multiplex PCR. V and J calls and clone size follow that table, whereas D and trimming were derived from the DNA. The sample has about 36,000 clones; 80% to 90% are singletons. Material: peripheral blood. V gene TRBV11-2 combines with J gene TRBJ2-7, with TRBD2 matching over 9 bases. The receptor comes from a human donor in a cohort sampled during active or convalescent COVID-19. The donor label of this sample is uncertain. The CDR3 DNA reads TGTGCCAGCAGCTTAGGTAGCGGGAGCATGTACGAGCAGTACTTC. This sequence encodes CASSLGSGSMYEQYF. Using reference TRBV11-2 and TRBJ2-7 for the parts outside the CDR3, the full variable domain is EAGVAQSPRYKIIEKRQSVAFWCNPISGHATLYWYQQILGQGPKLLIQFQNNGVVDDSQLPKDRFSAERLKGVDSTLKIQPAKLEDSAVYLCASSLGSGSMYEQYFGPGTRLTVT.